This entry concerns a single TCR beta chain. These data belong to a study of blood T cell repertoires in COVID-19. Study details: From the United States, Italy and Spain came samples of acute and convalescent COVID-19. Sources were T cells, B-cell-depleted T cells, or PBMCs; the material itself was cDNA or gDNA.

Methods used by the authors: Estimation of nucleated cell counts relied on the amplification of reference gene primers. The protocol was immunoSEQ multiplex PCR, while the TCRdb copy is restricted to in-frame clones and leaves out a portion. That table gives V, J and clone size, and the DNA gave D and trimming. Of approximately 40,000 clones listed, 90% were seen once; the top ten hold roughly 5%. There are 13 residues in the CDR3. Sample: peripheral blood. The source is a human donor in a cohort sampled during active COVID-19. V and J are TRBV21-1 and TRBJ2-1; the table's D call, TRBD2, was not checked against the DNA. TRBV21-1 is described as a pseudogene. The chain's CDR3 is CASGHRLAEEQFF. CDR3 in DNA: TGTGCCAGCGGACATCGACTAGCGGAGGAGCAGTTCTTC.